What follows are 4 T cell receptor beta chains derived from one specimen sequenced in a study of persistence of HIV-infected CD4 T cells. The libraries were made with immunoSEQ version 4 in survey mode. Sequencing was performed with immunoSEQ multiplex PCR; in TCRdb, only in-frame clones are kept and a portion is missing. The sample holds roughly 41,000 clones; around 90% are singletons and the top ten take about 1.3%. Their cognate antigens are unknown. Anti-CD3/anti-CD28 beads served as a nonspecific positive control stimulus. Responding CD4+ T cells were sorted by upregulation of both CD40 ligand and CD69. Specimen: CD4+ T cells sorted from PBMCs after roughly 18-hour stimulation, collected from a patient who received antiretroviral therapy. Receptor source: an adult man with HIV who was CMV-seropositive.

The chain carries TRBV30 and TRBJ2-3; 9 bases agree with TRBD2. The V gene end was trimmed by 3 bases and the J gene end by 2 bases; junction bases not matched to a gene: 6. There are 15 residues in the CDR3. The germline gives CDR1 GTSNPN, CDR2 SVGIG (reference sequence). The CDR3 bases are TGTGCCTGGAGCAAGGGCGGGAGGGTCACAGATACGCAGTATTTT. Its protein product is CAWSKGGRVTDTQYF. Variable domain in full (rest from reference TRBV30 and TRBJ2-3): SQTIHQWPATLVQPVGSPLSLECTVEGTSNPNLYWYRQAAGRGLQLLFYSVGIGQISSEVPQNLSASRPQDRQFILSSKKLLLSDSGFYLCAWSKGGRVTDTQYFGPGTRLTVL.

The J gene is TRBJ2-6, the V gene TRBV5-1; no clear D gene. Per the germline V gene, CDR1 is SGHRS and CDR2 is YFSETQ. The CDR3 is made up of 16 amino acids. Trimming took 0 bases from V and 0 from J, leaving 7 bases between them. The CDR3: CASSLVRSSGANVLTF. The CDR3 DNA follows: TGCGCCAGCAGCTTGGTTAGGAGCTCTGGGGCCAACGTCCTGACTTTC.

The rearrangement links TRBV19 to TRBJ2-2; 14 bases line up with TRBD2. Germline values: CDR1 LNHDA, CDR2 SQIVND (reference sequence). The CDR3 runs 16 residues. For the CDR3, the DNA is TGTGTCTCTGGAACGCCTGGACTAGCGGGAGGCGGGGAGCTGTTTTTT. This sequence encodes CVSGTPGLAGGGELFF.

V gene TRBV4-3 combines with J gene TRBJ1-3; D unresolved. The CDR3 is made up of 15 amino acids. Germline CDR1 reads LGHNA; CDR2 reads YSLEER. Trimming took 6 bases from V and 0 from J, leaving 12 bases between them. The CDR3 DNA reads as TGCGCCAGCAGTCGTTCGTCGACCTCTGGAAACACCATATATTTT. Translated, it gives CASSRSSTSGNTIYF.